Listed below are T cell receptor beta chains from one sample, sequenced in a study of identical twins. TCRdb re-called the 5' RACE reads with MiXCR, one entry per CDR3 protein. This sample carries under 400,000 distinct CDR3 sequences, 9% to 10% of them seen once, and the ten largest clones take under 10%. The sequencing input was naive T cells sorted from blood. Every receptor here comes from a woman in her forties or fifties in good health. Both conserved end residues are part of each CDR3. The D gene is left open where the match is weak. Clone sizes are given selectively: once, few, many, or a class where the clone is expanded.

V	J	D	size	DNA	CDR3
TRBV6-5	TRBJ2-2	TRBD1	many	TGTGCCAGCAGTTACGGACAGGGCGGGGAGCTGTTTTTT	CASSYGQGGELFF
TRBV25-1	TRBJ2-2	-	few	TGTGCCAGCAGTGAATTTACGGGAGACCCCACCGGGGAGCTGTTTTTT	CASSEFTGDPTGELFF
TRBV15	TRBJ2-2	-	few	TGTGCCACCAGCGGTCCGAACACCGGGGAGCTGTTTTTT	CATSGPNTGELFF
TRBV29-1	TRBJ2-7	-	-	TGCAGGTCGGGCCTCCCCCCCGAGCAGTACTTC	CRSGLPPEQYF
TRBV5-1	TRBJ2-2	-	many	TGTGCCAGCAGCTTAGTTGCCGGGGAGCTGTTTTTT	CASSLVAGELFF
TRBV4-2	TRBJ1-2	-	few	TGTGCCAGCAGCCCCCGGGGAACAGGCTCAAACTATGGCTACACCTTC	CASSPRGTGSNYGYTF
TRBV6-5	TRBJ2-3	-	-	TGTGCCAGCAGTCCCACCGGGAGAAGTGCGCAGTATTTT	CASSPTGRSAQYF
TRBV29-1	TRBJ2-5	TRBD2	few	TGCAGCGCCTCGGGGGGGACCCAGTACTTC	CSASGGTQYF
TRBV4-1	TRBJ1-1	-	-	TGCGCCAGCAGCCAAGGGCGGGGCAGGGTGAACACTGAAGCTTTCTTT	CASSQGRGRVNTEAFF
TRBV7-2	TRBJ2-1	-	few	TGTGCCAGCAGCTTGAATCAGGGGTACAATGAGCAGTTCTTC	CASSLNQGYNEQFF
TRBV7-9	TRBJ2-3	TRBD2	few	TGTGCCAGCAGCTTATCTAGCGGACTTACAGATACGCAGTATTTT	CASSLSSGLTDTQYF
TRBV2	TRBJ2-7	-	-	TGTGCCAGCAGTGAAGGTCGCGGACTCTCCTACGAGCAGTACTTC	CASSEGRGLSYEQYF
TRBV6-5	TRBJ2-1	TRBD2	-	TGTGCCAGCAGATTAGCGGGTGCCTTAGGGTTAAATGAGCAGTTCTTC	CASRLAGALGLNEQFF
TRBV2	TRBJ2-1	-	-	TGTGCCAGCAGTGAAAGGCGCGGGAATGAGCAGTTCTTC	CASSERRGNEQFF
TRBV20-1	TRBJ2-5	-	few	TGCAGTGCTATCGACAGAGGGGAGACCCAGTACTTC	CSAIDRGETQYF
TRBV6-5	TRBJ2-1	-	few	TGTGCCAGCAGTCCCCCTTCAGGGAATGAGCAGTTCTTC	CASSPPSGNEQFF
TRBV4-1	TRBJ2-5	-	-	TGCGCCAGCAGCCAAGGACGGTACCAAGAGACCCAGTACTTC	CASSQGRYQETQYF
TRBV5-1	TRBJ2-1	-	-	TGCACCAGCCGGGAACCCGGGCATGAGCAGTTCTTC	CTSREPGHEQFF
TRBV6-1	TRBJ2-1	-	many	TGTGCCAGCGTAGAGTACAATGAGCAGTTCTTC	CASVEYNEQFF
TRBV7-8	TRBJ1-3	-	many	TGTGCCAGCAGCTTAGCTTCAACAGGGTCTGGAAACACCATATATTTT	CASSLASTGSGNTIYF
TRBV12-3/TRBV12-4	TRBJ1-4	-	-	TGTGCCAGCAGTTCCAGGGGATCTGAAAAACTGTTTTTT	CASSSRGSEKLFF
TRBV7-2	TRBJ2-2	TRBD2	few	TGTGCCAGCAGTGGGACTAGCGGGAGGTCGGGCACCGGGGAGCTGTTTTTT	CASSGTSGRSGTGELFF
TRBV5-1	TRBJ2-3	-	-	TGCGCCAGCAGCCGCTCCGGGGGAGATACGCAGTATTTT	CASSRSGGDTQYF
TRBV29-1	TRBJ2-2	-	-	TGCAGCGTTGAAGCCGGTAACACCGGGGAGCTGTTTTTT	CSVEAGNTGELFF
TRBV10-3	TRBJ1-1	-	-	TGTGCCATCAGTGCGGCAACGAACACTGAAGCTTTCTTT	CAISAATNTEAFF
TRBV5-1	TRBJ1-2	TRBD1	many	TGCGCCAGCAGTCAGGGGGCAGGCGGCTACACCTTC	CASSQGAGGYTF